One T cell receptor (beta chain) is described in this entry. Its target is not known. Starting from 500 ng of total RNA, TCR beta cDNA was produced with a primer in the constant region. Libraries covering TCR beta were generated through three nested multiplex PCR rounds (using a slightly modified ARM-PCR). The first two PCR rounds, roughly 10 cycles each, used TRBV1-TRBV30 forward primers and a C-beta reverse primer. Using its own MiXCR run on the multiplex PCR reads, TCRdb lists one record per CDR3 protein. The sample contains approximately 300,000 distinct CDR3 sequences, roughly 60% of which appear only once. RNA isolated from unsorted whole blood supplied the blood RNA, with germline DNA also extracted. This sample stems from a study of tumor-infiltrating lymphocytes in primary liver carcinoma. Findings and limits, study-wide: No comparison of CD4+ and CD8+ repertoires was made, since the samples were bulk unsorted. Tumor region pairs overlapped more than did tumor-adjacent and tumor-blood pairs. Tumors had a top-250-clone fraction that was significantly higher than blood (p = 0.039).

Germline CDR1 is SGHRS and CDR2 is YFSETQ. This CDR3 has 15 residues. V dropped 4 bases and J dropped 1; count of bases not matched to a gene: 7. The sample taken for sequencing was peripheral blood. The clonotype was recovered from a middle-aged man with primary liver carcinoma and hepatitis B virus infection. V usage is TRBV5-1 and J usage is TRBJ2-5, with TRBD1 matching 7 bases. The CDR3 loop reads CASSHDRVGQETQYF. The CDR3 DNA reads TGCGCCAGCAGCCACGACAGGGTTGGCCAAGAGACCCAGTACTTC.